This TCR beta chain was profiled in a study of CD8 T cells in ankylosing spondylitis. This clonotype was recorded at least ten times. CDR1 and CDR2 (germline): DFQATT, SNEGSKA (reference sequence). V lost 2 bases and J lost 7; bases outside the gene matches: 14. This CDR3 spans 17 amino acids. Each CDR3 protein is one row after TCRdb ran MiXCR on the 5' RACE reads. The repertoire holds 150,000 to 200,000 distinct CDR3 sequences, with roughly 13% as singletons. This receptor was identified in a female donor with ankylosing spondylitis or in good health (not recorded which). The sample was blood, either unsorted or a sorted T cell fraction (not recorded which). J is TRBJ1-6 and V is TRBV20-1; 7 bases match TRBD1. The CDR3 loop is CSARITTGVEWNSPLHF. The DNA of the CDR3 is TGCAGTGCTAGAATTACAACAGGGGTCGAGTGGAATTCACCCCTCCACTTT.